The clone carrying this TCR beta chain was observed a single time. Its antigen is not known. PCR involved 60 Vbeta and 13 Jbeta primers. This table comes from immunoSEQ multiplex PCR, and its TCRdb copy is limited to in-frame clones, with some not included. In the table there are over 85,000 clones, 63% of which are singletons. The source of the sample is a study of cytomegalovirus exposure and HLA in healthy donors. Study results and limitations: For TCR beta chains, V- and J-gene trimming was later linked to a missense DCLRE1C variant.

The clonotype was recovered from a human donor in good health. Sequences were obtained from PBMCs.

The CDR3 coding sequence is TGTGCCAGCAGCTTACTCCTAGCGGGAGTAATCGGCGGGGAGCTGTTTTTT. Amino acids: CASSLLLAGVIGGELFF. The chain couples TRBV7-9 to TRBJ2-2; 10 bases are shared with TRBD2. Germline V gene sequence: CDR1 SEHNR, CDR2 FQNEAQ (reference sequence). The ends lost 2 bases at V and 7 bases at J; junction bases unmatched: 10. This CDR3 has 17 residues.